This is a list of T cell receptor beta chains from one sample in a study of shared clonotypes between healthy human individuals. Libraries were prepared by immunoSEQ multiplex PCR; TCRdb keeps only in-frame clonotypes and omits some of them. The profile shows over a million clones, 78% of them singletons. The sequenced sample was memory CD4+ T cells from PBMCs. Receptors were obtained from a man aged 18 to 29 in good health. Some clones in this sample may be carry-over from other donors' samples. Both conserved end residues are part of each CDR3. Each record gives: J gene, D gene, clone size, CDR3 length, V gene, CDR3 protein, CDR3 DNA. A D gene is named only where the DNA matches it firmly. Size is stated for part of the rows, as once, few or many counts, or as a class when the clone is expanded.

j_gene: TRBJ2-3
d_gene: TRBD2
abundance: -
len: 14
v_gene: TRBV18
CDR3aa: CASSPGTSGDTQYF
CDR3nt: TGTGCCAGCTCACCAGGGACTAGCGGGGATACGCAGTATTTT

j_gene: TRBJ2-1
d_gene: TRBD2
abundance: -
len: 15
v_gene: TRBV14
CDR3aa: CASSLSTSAYNEQFF
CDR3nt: TGTGCCAGCAGCCTATCGACTAGCGCTTACAATGAGCAGTTCTTC

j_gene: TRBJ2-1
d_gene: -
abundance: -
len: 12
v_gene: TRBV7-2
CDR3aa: CASSLEGDEQFF
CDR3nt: TGTGCCAGCAGCTTAGAAGGTGATGAGCAGTTCTTC

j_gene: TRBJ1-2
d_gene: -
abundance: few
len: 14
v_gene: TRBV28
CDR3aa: CASSLSAEHYGYTF
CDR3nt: TGTGCCAGCAGTTTATCCGCGGAACACTATGGCTACACCTTC

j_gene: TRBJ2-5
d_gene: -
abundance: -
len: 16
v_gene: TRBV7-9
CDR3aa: CASSPMGTGQQETQYF
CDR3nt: TGTGCCAGCAGCCCGATGGGCACAGGGCAACAAGAGACCCAGTACTTC

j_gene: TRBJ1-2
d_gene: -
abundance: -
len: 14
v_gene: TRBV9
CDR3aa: CASTPSGNNYGYTF
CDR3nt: TGTGCCAGCACCCCGAGCGGCAATAACTATGGCTACACCTTC

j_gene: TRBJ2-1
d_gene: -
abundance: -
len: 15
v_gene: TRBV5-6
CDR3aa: CASSARGRGRNEQFF
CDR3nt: TGTGCCAGCAGCGCGAGGGGCAGGGGTAGGAATGAGCAGTTCTTC

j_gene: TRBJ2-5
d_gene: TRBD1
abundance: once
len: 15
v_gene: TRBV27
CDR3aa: CASSPWDRVQETQYF
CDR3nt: TGTGCCAGCAGTCCCTGGGACAGGGTTCAAGAGACCCAGTACTTC

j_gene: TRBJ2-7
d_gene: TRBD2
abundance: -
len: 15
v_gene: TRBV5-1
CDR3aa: CASRTSGSVHYEQYF
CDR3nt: TGCGCCAGCAGAACTAGCGGGTCGGTCCACTACGAGCAGTACTTC

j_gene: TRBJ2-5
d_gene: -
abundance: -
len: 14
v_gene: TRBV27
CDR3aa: CASSLSSPEETQYF
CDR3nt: TGTGCCAGCAGTTTATCGTCACCTGAAGAGACCCAGTACTTC

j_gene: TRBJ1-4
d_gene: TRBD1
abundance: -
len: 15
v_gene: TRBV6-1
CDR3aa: CASSPTDRANEKLFF
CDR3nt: TGTGCCAGCAGTCCAACGGACAGGGCGAATGAAAAACTGTTTTTT

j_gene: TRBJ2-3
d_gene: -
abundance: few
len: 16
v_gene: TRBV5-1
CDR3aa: CASSYGDLGFPDTQYF
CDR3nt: TGCGCCAGCAGTTACGGAGATCTCGGTTTCCCAGATACGCAGTATTTT

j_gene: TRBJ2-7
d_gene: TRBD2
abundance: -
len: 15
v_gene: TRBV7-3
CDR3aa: CASSLRSGSSYEQYF
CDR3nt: TGTGCCAGCAGCTTACGAAGCGGGAGCTCCTACGAGCAGTACTTC

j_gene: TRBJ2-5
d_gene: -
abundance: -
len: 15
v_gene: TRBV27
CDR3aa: CASSPGRLSPETQYF
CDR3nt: TGTGCCAGCAGCCCGGGCCGATTATCCCCAGAGACCCAGTACTTC

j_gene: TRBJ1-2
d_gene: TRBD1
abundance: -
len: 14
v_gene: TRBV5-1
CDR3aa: CASSLDFRQGAYTF
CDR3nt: TGCGCCAGCAGCTTAGATTTCCGACAGGGCGCCTACACCTTC

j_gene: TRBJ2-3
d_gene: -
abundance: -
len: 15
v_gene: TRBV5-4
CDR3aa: CASSLVGLGGDTQYF
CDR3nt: TGTGCCAGCAGCTTGGTGGGATTAGGGGGAGATACGCAGTATTTT

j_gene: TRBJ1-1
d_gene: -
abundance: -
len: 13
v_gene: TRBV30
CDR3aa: CAWSTGSSTEAFF
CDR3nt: TGTGCCTGGAGTACAGGGTCGAGCACTGAAGCTTTCTTT

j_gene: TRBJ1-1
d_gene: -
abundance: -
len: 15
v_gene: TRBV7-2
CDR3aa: CASSLALAMNTEAFF
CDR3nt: TGTGCCAGCAGCTTAGCGCTGGCTATGAACACTGAAGCTTTCTTT

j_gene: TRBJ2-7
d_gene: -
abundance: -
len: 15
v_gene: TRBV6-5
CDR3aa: CASRISEDTGYEQYF
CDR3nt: TGTGCCAGCAGAATTTCAGAGGACACCGGCTACGAGCAGTACTTC

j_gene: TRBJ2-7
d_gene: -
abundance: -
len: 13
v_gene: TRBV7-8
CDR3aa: CASSWGTSYEQYF
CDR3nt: TGTGCCAGCAGCTGGGGGACCTCCTACGAGCAGTACTTC

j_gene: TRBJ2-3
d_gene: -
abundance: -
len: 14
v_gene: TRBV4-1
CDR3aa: CASSIQTRTDTQYF
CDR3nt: TGCGCCAGCAGCATCCAGACACGCACAGATACGCAGTATTTT

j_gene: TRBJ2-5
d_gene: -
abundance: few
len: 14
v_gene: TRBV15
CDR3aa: CATSREAGQETQYF
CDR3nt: TGTGCCACCAGCAGAGAGGCGGGCCAAGAGACCCAGTACTTC

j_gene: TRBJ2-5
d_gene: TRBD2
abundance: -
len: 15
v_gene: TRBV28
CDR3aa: CASSQGTSGTETQYF
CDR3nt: TGTGCCAGCAGCCAAGGGACTAGCGGGACGGAGACCCAGTACTTC

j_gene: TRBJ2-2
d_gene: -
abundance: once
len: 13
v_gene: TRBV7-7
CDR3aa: CASSLGDPGELFF
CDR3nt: TGTGCCAGCAGCTTAGGGGACCCCGGGGAGCTGTTTTTT

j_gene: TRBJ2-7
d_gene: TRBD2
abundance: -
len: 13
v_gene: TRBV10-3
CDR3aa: CAIWTSGSYEQYF
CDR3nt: TGTGCCATCTGGACTAGCGGGAGTTACGAGCAGTACTTC

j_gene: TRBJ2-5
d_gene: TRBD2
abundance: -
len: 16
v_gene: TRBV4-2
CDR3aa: CASSQELAGPGETQYF
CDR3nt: TGTGCCAGCAGCCAAGAGCTAGCGGGCCCGGGAGAGACCCAGTACTTC

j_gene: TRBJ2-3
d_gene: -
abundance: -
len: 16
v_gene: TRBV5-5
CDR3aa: CASSLSGGISADTQYF
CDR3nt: TGTGCCAGCAGCTTATCAGGCGGGATTTCGGCAGATACGCAGTATTTT

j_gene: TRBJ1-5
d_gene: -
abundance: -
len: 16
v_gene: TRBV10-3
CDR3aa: CAISAQGPYSNQPQHF
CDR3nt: TGTGCCATCAGTGCACAGGGTCCCTATAGCAATCAGCCCCAGCATTTT

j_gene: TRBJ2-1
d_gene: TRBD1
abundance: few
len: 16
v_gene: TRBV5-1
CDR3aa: CASSLLGTGSYNEQFF
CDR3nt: TGCGCCAGCAGTCTGCTCGGGACAGGGTCCTACAATGAGCAGTTCTTC

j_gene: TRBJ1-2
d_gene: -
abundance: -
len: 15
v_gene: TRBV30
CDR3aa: CAWTRRGAGNLGYTF
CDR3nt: TGTGCCTGGACCCGCCGGGGGGCAGGGAATCTTGGCTACACCTTC

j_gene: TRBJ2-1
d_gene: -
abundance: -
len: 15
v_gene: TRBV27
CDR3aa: CASSYKRTVYNEQFF
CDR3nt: TGTGCCAGCAGTTACAAACGGACAGTGTACAATGAGCAGTTCTTC

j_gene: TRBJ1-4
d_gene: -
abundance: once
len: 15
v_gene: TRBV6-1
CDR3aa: CASSELPQGNEKLFF
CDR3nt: TGTGCCAGCAGTGAATTACCTCAGGGGAACGAAAAACTGTTTTTT

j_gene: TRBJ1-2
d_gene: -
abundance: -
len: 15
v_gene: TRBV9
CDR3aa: CASSPSGVPNYGYTF
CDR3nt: TGTGCCAGCAGCCCTTCGGGGGTCCCTAACTATGGCTACACCTTC

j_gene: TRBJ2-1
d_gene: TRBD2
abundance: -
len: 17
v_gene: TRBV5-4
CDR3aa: CASSFKPGLASYNEQFF
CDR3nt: TGTGCCAGCAGCTTCAAGCCGGGACTAGCCTCCTACAATGAGCAGTTCTTC

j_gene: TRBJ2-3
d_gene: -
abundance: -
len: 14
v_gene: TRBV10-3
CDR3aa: CAISGFRERWTQYF
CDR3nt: TGTGCCATCAGTGGGTTTAGGGAGAGGTGGACGCAGTATTTT

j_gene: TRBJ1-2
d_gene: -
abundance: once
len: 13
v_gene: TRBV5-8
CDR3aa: CASSLAPGDGYTF
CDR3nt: TGTGCCAGCAGCTTGGCTCCCGGGGATGGCTACACCTTC

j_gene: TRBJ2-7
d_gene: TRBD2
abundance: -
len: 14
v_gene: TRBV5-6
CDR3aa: CASSLLAGGYEQYF
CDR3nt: TGTGCCAGCAGCTTATTAGCGGGAGGGTACGAGCAGTACTTC

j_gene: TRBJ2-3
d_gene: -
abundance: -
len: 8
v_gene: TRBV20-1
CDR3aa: CSAFGTSF
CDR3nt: TGCAGTGCGTTCGGGACTTCCTTT

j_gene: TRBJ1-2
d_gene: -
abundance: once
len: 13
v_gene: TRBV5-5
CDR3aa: CASSLEGTGGYTF
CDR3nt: TGTGCCAGCAGCTTGGAGGGGACGGGCGGCTACACCTTC

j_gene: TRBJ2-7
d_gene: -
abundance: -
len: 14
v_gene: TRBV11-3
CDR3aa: CASSSGSGSYEQYF
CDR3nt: TGTGCCAGCAGCAGTGGGTCGGGGTCCTACGAGCAGTACTTC

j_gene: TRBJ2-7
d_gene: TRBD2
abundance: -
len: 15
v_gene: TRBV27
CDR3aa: CASRPLAGDYYEQYF
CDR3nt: TGTGCCAGCAGACCCCTAGCGGGGGATTACTACGAGCAGTACTTC

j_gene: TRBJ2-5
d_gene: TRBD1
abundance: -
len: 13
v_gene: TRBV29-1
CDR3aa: CSTTRGLGETQYF
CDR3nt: TGCAGCACCACCAGGGGGCTAGGGGAGACCCAGTACTTC

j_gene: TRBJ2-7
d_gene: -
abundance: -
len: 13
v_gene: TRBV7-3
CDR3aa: CASSERAGREQYF
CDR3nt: TGTGCCAGCAGCGAGCGAGCAGGACGGGAGCAGTACTTC

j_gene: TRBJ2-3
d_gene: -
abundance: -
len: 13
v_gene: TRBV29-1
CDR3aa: CSVYSSPSDTQYF
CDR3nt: TGCAGCGTTTACAGTTCGCCCTCAGATACGCAGTATTTT

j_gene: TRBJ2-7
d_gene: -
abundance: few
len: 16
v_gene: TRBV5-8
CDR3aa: CASSLAPGYQSYEQYF
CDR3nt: TGTGCCAGCAGCTTGGCCCCAGGATACCAAAGCTACGAGCAGTACTTC

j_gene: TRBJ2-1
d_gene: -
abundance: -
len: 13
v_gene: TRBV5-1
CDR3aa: CASSLGAGNEQFF
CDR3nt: TGCGCCAGCAGCCTGGGGGCAGGGAATGAGCAGTTCTTC

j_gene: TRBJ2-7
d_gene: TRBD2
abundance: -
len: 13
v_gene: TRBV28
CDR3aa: CASSPTGTRGVYF
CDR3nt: TGTGCCAGCAGTCCCACCGGGACTAGAGGTGTGTACTTC

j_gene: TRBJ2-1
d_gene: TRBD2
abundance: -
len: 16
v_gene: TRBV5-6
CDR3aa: CASSPSGTSGRNEQFF
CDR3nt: TGTGCCAGCAGCCCGTCAGGGACTAGCGGGAGAAATGAGCAGTTCTTC